This entry lists 24 T cell receptor beta chains sequenced from one sample in a study of vaccination effects on CD4 cells after COVID-19. After expansion with viral peptide pools in the ViraFEST assay, antigen-specific CD4+ T cells were sequenced. A 10-day culture period preceded the isolation of CD4+ T cells. As their vaccination, participants received two doses of either BNT162b2 or mRNA-1273. Their specific antigens are unknown. Produced via immunoSEQ multiplex PCR; TCRdb's table is partial and in-frame only. The data contain approximately 26,000 clones, 69% of them seen just once; the ten biggest clones take up about 8%. The sample was CD4+ T cells from PBMCs cultured with SARS-CoV-2 spike peptides, taken after COVID-19 vaccination. These receptors all stem from a human donor who received a COVID-19 vaccine.

The chain uses TRBV2 and TRBJ2-1, with 11 bases fitting TRBD1. The J segment lost 6 bases and the V segment lost 7 bases, leaving 8 bases of the junction unmatched. The CDR3 covers 15 residues. Germline assignment: CDR1 SNHLY and CDR2 FYNNEI. The DNA for the CDR3 is TGTGCCAGCACCAATCCGGGACAGGGGGTCAATGAGCAGTTCTTC. It translates to CASTNPGQGVNEQFF.

A few counts support this clone. V and J are TRBV29-1 and TRBJ1-1; D is undetermined. V lost 4 bases, J lost 0 bases, and 21 bases lay in between. The CDR3 is 17 amino acids. The germline V gene encodes CDR1 SQVTM and CDR2 ANQGSEA. The CDR3 is CSVVYWVRGHLNTEAFF. The CDR3 DNA reads as TGCAGCGTTGTCTATTGGGTGCGTGGGCACCTGAACACTGAAGCTTTCTTT.

The rearrangement uses TRBV18 and TRBJ1-3; D unresolved. CDR1 is KGHSH and CDR2 is LQKENI in the germline V gene. V lost 2 bases and J lost 4, with 9 bases in between. This CDR3 spans 14 amino acids. The CDR3 region is CASSPGNGGNTIYF. The CDR3 bases are TGTGCCAGCTCACCAGGGAACGGGGGAAACACCATATATTTT.

V usage is TRBV19 and J usage is TRBJ2-3; D is perhaps TRBD1 or TRBD2 (7 bases each). Germline values: CDR1 LNHDA, CDR2 SQIVND (reference sequence). The CDR3 contains 13 residues. The V end was cut by 11 bases, the J end by 2 bases, with 14 bases between. This CDR3 reads CAAGGGNTDTQYF. CDR3 coding DNA: TGTGCCGCAGGGGGGGGGAACACAGATACGCAGTATTTT. The complete variable domain, with remaining parts taken from reference TRBV19 and TRBJ2-3, reads DGGITQSPKYLFRKEGQNVTLSCEQNLNHDAMYWYRQDPGQGLRLIYYSQIVNDFQKGDIAEGYSVSREKKESFPLTVTSAQKNPTAFYLCAAGGGNTDTQYFGPGTRLTVL.

The rearrangement uses TRBV6-5 and TRBJ1-2; 7 nucleotides line up with TRBD1. Trimming removed 2 bases from V and 3 bases from J; junction bases left unmatched: 6. Germline loops: CDR1 MNHEY, CDR2 SVGAGI. This CDR3 comprises 15 residues. The CDR3 spells CASSYTGTADYGYTF. In DNA form, the CDR3 reads TGTGCCAGCAGTTACACGGGGACAGCCGACTATGGCTACACCTTC.

This chain links TRBV12-5 with TRBJ2-7; 9 bases line up with TRBD2. The length of the CDR3 is 15 residues. Trimming took 1 base from V and 1 from J; bases not matched to a gene: 2. Germline CDR1 is LGHNT and CDR2 is FRNRAP. The CDR3 DNA follows: TGTGCTAGTGGTTTGGGTCTAGCGGGGTCCTACGAGCAGTACTTC. This sequence encodes CASGLGLAGSYEQYF.

This chain connects TRBV3-1 (or the pseudogene TRBV3-2) to TRBJ1-4; 9 bases fit TRBD1. The germline V gene has CDR1 LGHDT and CDR2 YNNKEL (reference sequence). V was pared by 4 bases and J by 7 bases, with 7 bases of the junction left unmatched. The CDR3 extends over 15 amino acids. CDR3 DNA: TGTGCCAGCAGCCGACCACAGGGGGCCGGTGAAAAACTGTTTTTT. Translating gives CASSRPQGAGEKLFF.

This chain joins TRBV9 and TRBJ2-5, with D hard to call. Deletions cut 2 bases from V and 5 bases from J, with 10 bases between. CDR3 length: 13 residues. Germline V gene lookup returns CDR1 SGDLS and CDR2 YYNGEE. This CDR3 reads CASSVGPKETQYF. The DNA of the CDR3 is TGTGCCAGCAGCGTGGGCCCCAAGGAGACCCAGTACTTC.

V is TRBV5-4 and J is TRBJ1-1; weak D call: TRBD1 (6 bases). This CDR3 region has 13 residues. Trimming took 3 bases from V and 5 from J, leaving 11 bases between them. The V gene's germline CDR1 is SGHNT and CDR2 YYREEE (reference sequence). CDR3 DNA: TGTGCCAGCAGCTACCCCCAGGGGACTGAAGCTTTCTTT. Amino acids: CASSYPQGTEAFF.

This clone was seen only once. The chain employs TRBV12-2 and TRBJ2-1. TRBV12-2 corresponds to a pseudogene. The CDR3 has 22 amino acids. CDR3 loop: CAGSDRLPARGSGQGTYNEQFF. The CDR3, as DNA: TGTGCAGGGAGCGACAGGCTCCCGGCAAGGGGTAGCGGTCAAGGAACGTACAATGAGCAGTTCTTC.

J is TRBJ2-1 and V is TRBV6-4; 8 nucleotides match TRBD2. J was trimmed by 5 bases and V by 4 bases; bases with no gene match: 7. Germline CDR1 MRHNA, CDR2 SNTAGT. The CDR3 sequence is 15 residues long. In DNA, the CDR3 is TGTGCCAGCAGTGTCGGAGCGGGGGCAAACAATGAGCAGTTCTTC. This translates into CASSVGAGANNEQFF.

This chain uses TRBV27 with TRBJ2-7; 9 nucleotides align to TRBD1. V lost 2 bases, J lost 6 bases, and 14 bases stayed unmatched. The CDR3 contains 17 residues. Germline loops: CDR1 MNHEY, CDR2 SMNVEV (reference sequence). CDR3 in amino acids: CASSLTTGTGTRGEQYF. In nucleotides, the CDR3 is TGTGCCAGCAGTTTAACTACCGGGACAGGGACTCGGGGCGAGCAGTACTTC.

The rearrangement uses TRBV4-1 and TRBJ2-1; 14 nucleotides line up with TRBD2. The trim removed 1 base at V and 5 bases at J, leaving 10 bases unmatched. The germline gives CDR1 MGHRA, CDR2 YSYEKL. The CDR3 is made up of 19 amino acids. CDR3 region: CASSQGQRTSGGRNNEQFF. CDR3 nucleotides: TGCGCCAGCAGCCAAGGGCAAAGGACTAGCGGGGGGCGTAACAATGAGCAGTTCTTC.

The chain couples TRBV14 to TRBJ2-7; D is uncertain. CDR3 length: 15 residues. The germline V gene encodes CDR1 SGHDN and CDR2 FVKESK. Trimming removed 4 bases at V and 3 bases at J, with 16 bases between. CDR3 coding DNA: TGTGCCAGCAGCCGGTTCGCCCGCCAAAACTACGAGCAGTACTTC. It specifies CASSRFARQNYEQYF.

The chain recombines TRBV5-1 with TRBJ1-6, with 11 positions matching TRBD1. Germline CDR1 is SGHRS and CDR2 is YFSETQ. This CDR3 has 15 amino acids. V trimming: 4 bases; J trimming: 13 bases; junction bases outside the gene matches: 10. The CDR3, as DNA: TGCGCCAGCAGCCCACGGTCTGGACAGGGGGCTCCCCTCCACTTT. Translated, it gives CASSPRSGQGAPLHF.

This sequence joins TRBV6-5 and TRBJ2-7; the match to TRBD2 covers 9 bases. Germline V CDR1 and CDR2: MNHEY, SVGAGI. V shed 6 bases, J shed 3 bases, and the junction held 6 bases outside the gene matches. CDR3 size: 14 residues. CDR3 coding DNA: TGTGCCAGCAGGAGATATAGCGGGAGCTACGAGCAGTACTTC. Protein sequence: CASRRYSGSYEQYF.

In its sample, this clone was seen once. This chain connects TRBV25-1 to TRBJ1-2; D is ambiguous. V was pared by 3 bases and J by 1 base, with 6 bases between. The CDR3 extends over 13 amino acids. Germline V CDR1 and CDR2: MGHDK, SYGVNS. Here the CDR3 reads CASSEDDNYGYTF. The CDR3 DNA reads as TGTGCCAGCAGTGAGGACGATAACTATGGCTACACCTTC.

The V and J genes are TRBV5-1 and TRBJ2-1; D might be TRBD1 (5 bases). The V end lost 0 bases, the J end lost 2 bases, and 9 bases lay between the germline ends. From germline, CDR1 is SGHRS and CDR2 YFSETQ. CDR3 length: 15 residues. The CDR3 DNA reads TGCGCCAGCAGCTTGGGCCAGGGTCCCTACAATGAGCAGTTCTTC. It encodes CASSLGQGPYNEQFF. Variable domain in full (rest from reference TRBV5-1 and TRBJ2-1): KAGVTQTPRYLIKTRGQQVTLSCSPISGHRSVSWYQQTPGQGLQFLFEYFSETQRNKGNFPGRFSGRQFSNSRSEMNVSTLELGDSALYLCASSLGQGPYNEQFFGPGTRLTVL.

The table lists this clone with a few counts. This chain links TRBV6-1 with TRBJ1-1, with TRBD1 matching 7 bases. With 4 bases clipped from V and 0 bases from J, the junction kept 11 bases outside the gene matches. In germline, CDR1 is MNHNS, CDR2 SASEGT. The CDR3 spans 17 residues. CDR3 bases: TGTGCCAGCAGTGCGCCGGGACAGATAACCTTGAACACTGAAGCTTTCTTT. Protein sequence: CASSAPGQITLNTEAFF.

This clone is classed as medium-sized. This chain uses TRBV18 with TRBJ1-1; TRBD1 matches at 9 bases. Germline assignment: CDR1 KGHSH and CDR2 LQKENI. The V segment lost 6 bases and the J segment 7 bases; nucleotides outside the gene matches: 9. The CDR3 loop spans 14 amino acids. For the CDR3, the DNA is TGTGCCAGCTCTGCCGGGACAGGGTTTGTTGAAGCTTTCTTT. Its protein product is CASSAGTGFVEAFF.

This clone turned up a few times. This chain connects TRBV6-5 to TRBJ2-7; 7 bases are a match to TRBD2. CDR1 MNHEY and CDR2 SVGAGI come from the germline V gene. With 8 bases clipped from V and 3 bases from J, the junction kept 7 bases outside the gene matches. The CDR3 totals 13 residues. DNA for the CDR3: TGTGCCAGCGGATCTAGCGGAGTCTACGAGCAGTACTTC. Residues: CASGSSGVYEQYF.

A remark on this clone: Other DNA sequences in this sample translate to the same CDR3. The genes are TRBV19 and TRBJ1-5; D is unresolved. CDR1 and CDR2 (germline): LNHDA, SQIVND (reference sequence). This CDR3 is 13 amino acids long. V lost 5 bases and J 4 bases, leaving 9 bases between the germline ends. CDR3 coding DNA: TGTGCCAGTAGTCCCTACTCAAATCAGCCCCAGCATTTT. It specifies CASSPYSNQPQHF.

This clone was seen a single time. CDR3 protein: CASSFRQSSYNEQFF. CDR3 coding DNA: TGTGCCAGCAGTTTCCGACAGAGTTCCTACAATGAGCAGTTCTTC. J is TRBJ2-1 and V is TRBV27; tentative D call: TRBD1 (5 bases). CDR3 length: 15 amino acids. Germline loops: CDR1 MNHEY, CDR2 SMNVEV (reference sequence). Trimming cost V 3 bases and J 1 base, with 10 bases left between them.

This clone was recorded a few times. The gene calls are TRBV7-9 and TRBJ1-1; D not certain. This CDR3 is 12 amino acids long. CDR1 and CDR2 (germline): SEHNR, FQNEAQ (reference sequence). V lost 8 bases, J lost 7 bases, and 14 bases lay in between. This CDR3 reads CASLPSPGEAFF. The CDR3, as DNA: TGTGCCAGCTTGCCTTCCCCCGGTGAAGCTTTCTTT.